Each of the 7 T cell receptor beta chains below was sequenced from the same sample in a study of CD8 T cells in ankylosing spondylitis. Study outcomes and limitations: There was a TCR beta motif, made of 7 to 9 highly homologous variants, that appeared characteristic of ankylosing spondylitis blood.

TCRdb used MiXCR to reprocess the 5' RACE reads, holding one entry per CDR3 protein. The sample contains about 840,000 distinct CDR3 sequences, 12% of which appear only once. These receptors have no identified antigens. The sequenced material came from blood, either unsorted or a sorted T cell fraction (not recorded which). The receptor source for this set is a male donor with ankylosing spondylitis.

This clonotype was observed a few times. The gene calls are TRBV11-2 and TRBJ1-1, with D possibly matching TRBD1 (6 bases). Germline CDR1 and CDR2: SGHAT and FQNNGV. The V and J ends lost 5 bases and 0 bases respectively, with 16 bases between them. The CDR3 has 16 residues. CDR3 sequence reads: CASSLMGTIMNTEAFF. The CDR3 DNA reads as TGTGCCAGCAGCCTAATGGGGACAATCATGAACACTGAAGCTTTCTTT.

The chain carries TRBV10-3 and TRBJ1-5; no reliable D call. Per germline, CDR1 ENHRY and CDR2 SYGVKD. V was trimmed by 5 bases and J by 4 bases, leaving 6 bases between them. This CDR3 spans 12 amino acids. CDR3 sequence reads: CAISRTNQPQHF. The CDR3 DNA reads as TGTGCCATCAGTAGAACTAATCAGCCCCAGCATTTT.

The V gene is TRBV2, the J gene TRBJ2-3; TRBD2 matches at 10 bases. Trimming took 4 bases from V and 5 from J; bases not matched to a gene: 18. The CDR3 is 19 amino acids. The germline V gene has CDR1 SNHLY and CDR2 FYNNEI. CDR3 sequence (DNA): TGTGCCAGCAGTGCCCCGCCTGGTGGAAGCGGGAGGGATGGAGATACGCAGTATTTT. It yields the protein CASSAPPGGSGRDGDTQYF. The whole variable domain, remainder taken from reference TRBV2 and TRBJ2-3, is EPEVTQTPSHQVTQMGQEVILRCVPISNHLYFYWYRQILGQKVEFLVSFYNNEISEKSEIFDDQFSVERPDGSNFTLKIRSTKLEDSAMYFCASSAPPGGSGRDGDTQYFGPGTRLTVL.

Turning to this clonotype: Compared with germline, one end of the junction differs, possibly owing to a read error. This sequence joins TRBV13 and TRBJ2-7; D remains ambiguous. The CDR3 consists of 13 residues. Germline V gives CDR1 PRHDT, CDR2 FYEKMQ (reference sequence). CDR3 sequence reads: CASSLRLSHEQYF. The DNA of the CDR3 is TGTGCCAGCAGCTTAAGGCTCTCCCACGAGCAGTACTTC.

In its sample, this clonotype was seen many times. The CDR3 DNA follows: TGTGCCAGCAGTCCGTACGAGGGCGGCGGCTACACCTTC. It translates to CASSPYEGGGYTF. The chain is built from TRBV12-3 or TRBV12-4 and TRBJ1-2; the D is unclear. The CDR3 is 13 residues long. Deletions cut 5 bases from V and 8 bases from J, with 15 bases between.

The rearrangement uses TRBV24-1 and TRBJ1-5; D call uncertain. Germline CDR1 is KGHDR and CDR2 is SFDVKD. This CDR3 is 11 amino acids long. Trimming stripped 3 bases from V and 11 bases from J, with 7 bases between. The CDR3 bases are TGTGCCACCAGTGATCTGGAGGCCCAGCATTTT. Amino acid sequence: CATSDLEAQHF.

In this sample, this clonotype turned up a few times. This chain uses TRBV5-1 with TRBJ1-5, with D hard to call. In germline, CDR1 is SGHRS, CDR2 YFSETQ. With 0 bases removed from V and 0 bases from J, the gap between germline ends came to 7 bases. This CDR3 is 15 amino acids long. CDR3: CASSLDNPSNQPQHF. The CDR3 nucleotides are TGCGCCAGCAGCTTGGACAATCCTAGCAATCAGCCCCAGCATTTT.